This TCR beta chain originates from a study of blood T cell repertoires in COVID-19. The V segment lost 3 bases and the J segment 9 bases; nucleotides outside the gene matches: 6. This CDR3 contains 13 residues. Germline V CDR1 and CDR2: MDHEN, SYDVKM. TCRdb's table, derived via immunoSEQ multiplex PCR, lists solely in-frame clones and lacks some. The data show some 360,000 clones, 85% to 90% seen once. This TCR was recovered from a woman aged 25-40 years who had been exposed to COVID-19. Sequencing was performed on PBMCs or T cells enriched from blood (not recorded which). J is TRBJ2-7 and V is TRBV28, with TRBD1 matching 9 bases. The DNA for the CDR3 is TGTGCCAGCAGTTTTAGGGACAGGGATGGGCAGTACTTC. Translated: CASSFRDRDGQYF.